Presented here are 3 T cell receptor beta chains from one specimen sequenced in a study of immune heterogeneity within non-small cell lung tumors. With 550 to 700 ng used per sample, the template was genomic DNA from bulk tumor. In surgery, several biopsies were collected from each primary tumor at widely spaced sites. With untreated, newly diagnosed non-small cell lung cancer, the patients went on to undergo curative surgery. With 32 V and 13 J primers, multiplex PCR amplified the TCR beta CDR3. TCRdb re-derived calls from the multiplex PCR reads in MiXCR, one entry per CDR3 protein. The profile shows thousands of distinct CDR3 sequences, 22% of them singletons. Sequencing was performed on lung tumor tissue. The receptors were gathered from a man aged 55 to 70 with non-small cell lung cancer.

This clonotype is labeled as medium-sized. The chain has TRBV18 and TRBJ2-1, with 9 bases fitting TRBD1. The CDR3 runs to 14 residues. Germline V gives CDR1 KGHSH, CDR2 LQKENI. After removal of 7 bases from V and 4 bases from J, the junction contained 5 bases not matched to a gene. The CDR3 is CASFPGQGYNEQFF. CDR3 sequence (DNA): TGTGCCAGCTTTCCGGGACAGGGATACAATGAGCAGTTCTTC.

This clonotype is deemed medium-sized. The chain recombines TRBV6-6 with TRBJ1-2, with D tentatively TRBD1 (6 bases). With 1 base removed from V and 4 bases from J, the gap between germline ends came to 19 bases. The CDR3 spans 17 residues. From germline, CDR1 is MNHNY and CDR2 SVGAGI (reference sequence). CDR3 amino acids: CASSYWDTTGRGYGYTF. CDR3 coding DNA: TGTGCCAGCAGTTACTGGGATACGACAGGCAGGGGCTATGGCTACACCTTC.

Notes on this clonotype: In this CDR3 the conserved last residue, phenylalanine or tryptophan, is missing, so a read error is likely. The CDR3 bases are TGTGCCAGCAGTGGGTGCGGGGCTGGAAACACCATATATCTT. Protein sequence: CASSGCGAGNTIYL. The rearrangement joins TRBV12-3 or TRBV12-4 to TRBJ1-3, with D unclear. Trimming took off 5 bases at V and 2 bases at J, with 10 bases between the two ends. The CDR3 runs 14 residues.